This T cell receptor beta chain was identified in a study of molecular identifiers for immune sequencing clone quantification (dated by TCRdb to 2016 to 2019). At the level of the whole study: For a replicate experiment, RNA from approximately 20,000 or 100,000 naive CD8 T cells was divided into five aliquots, of which four were sequenced. This methods study used CD8 T cells to benchmark TCR RNA copy counting and molecular-identifier clustering-based TCR repertoire sequencing (MIDCIRS). Results and caveats for the whole study, not just this receptor: Modeling gave about three recovered TCR RNA copies per cell versus around 9.9 by digital PCR, implying 25% to 30% capture efficiency. In CMV-specific effector cells, clones with more than 20 RNA copies contained over 97% of molecules, whereas in naive cells such clones contained under 1% of molecules. Spiked-in Jurkat TCR RNA equivalent to a single cell was reported to be detectable even among one million naive CD8 T cells. Highly expanded clone sizes could be underestimated if identical TCR molecules share a barcode. When barcode sub-clustering was omitted, TCR diversity was inflated by chimeric consensus sequences, with chimeras reaching as high as 47%. Spiked-in Jurkat TCR RNA (10 copies' worth), which is not part of the donor repertoire, was contained in the naive libraries.

This clonotype turned up a few times. The target of this receptor is not known. There are no base qualities to consult, and no much larger clone falls within one base. Based on the germline V gene (reference sequence), the CDR1 and CDR2 sequences are DFQATT and SNEGSKA. The germline V end is reduced by 3 bases and the J end by 0 bases; junction bases left unmatched: 3. The CDR3 starts with the cysteine, ends with the phenylalanine, and has 15 residues. CDR3 DNA is the only sequence kept; it has 45 bases, read in frame from the first base. Libraries of naive CD8 T cells were generated from about 20,000 to 1,000,000 sorted cells, with 10%, 30% or 50% of the purified RNA used. Naive CD8 T cells were FACS-sorted as CD8+CD4-CCR7+CD45RA+ on a BD FACSAria II into RLT Plus buffer. Detection sensitivity was tested by spiking Jurkat RNA equal to fewer than twelve TCR copies' worth into samples containing about 17,000-1,000,000 naive CD8 T cells. CD8 T cells were enriched with RosetteSep CD8+ T Cell Enrichment Cocktail and Ficoll-Paque, followed by ACK red cell lysis.

The library was generated by PCR. Sequencer: NextSeq 500. Preparation of bulk TCR libraries followed a previously described approach, with the TCR primers listed in Table S5. Total RNA was purified with the Qiagen AllPrep DNA/RNA kit. Before analysis, reads from multiple sequencing runs of the same library were pooled. As for how the authors treated the data: Reads were retained only if their TCR constant sequence matched exactly, and those retained reads were trimmed to 150 nt and grouped according to their 12-nt molecular barcodes. Reads inside each barcode group were sub-clustered using a 15% Levenshtein threshold, and a quality-weighted consensus sequence was constructed for each RNA molecule. Non-functional sequences were excluded, and lower-count sequences lying one edit away from another sequence were also excluded. Based on a fit of two negative binomial distributions, barcode sub-clusters having less than 20% of the maximum read count were discarded. TCRdb trimmed public reads at Q25 via fastp, called clones via MiXCR and kept in-frame beta chains. All rows with the same CDR3 protein become a single entry with the most common DNA and genes. TCRdb, not the authors, supplied the V and J calls. In this sample the table shows around 460,000 distinct CDR3 sequences, roughly 25% of which occur a single time. The ten largest account for around 0.76% of the sample.

Source material: naive CD8+ T cells from blood, with Jurkat cell RNA spiked in. The sample's cell subset or site label, in plain terms: FACS-sorted CD8+CD4-CCR7+CD45RA+ naive T cells. The V and J genes are TRBV20-1 and TRBJ2-2; 8 bases in the middle match TRBD1. The sequence was obtained from a human donor in good health. Some libraries in this study had Jurkat cell RNA spiked in. In nucleotides, the sequence is TGCAGTGCTAGGGACAGGGAATCGAACACCGGGGAGCTGTTTTTT. Its translation reads: CSARDRESNTGELFF.